This T cell receptor (beta chain) is drawn from a study of radiotherapy plus CTLA-4 blockade in lung cancer. TCRdb's table, derived via immunoSEQ multiplex PCR, lists solely in-frame clones and lacks some. This sample has tens of thousands of clones, with around 80% found just once. The CDR3 has 15 residues. The V and J ends lost 5 bases and 1 base respectively, with 9 bases between them. CDR1 and CDR2 from the germline V gene are SGHTA and FQGNSA. This TCR came from a human donor with non-small cell lung cancer who had a complete response to radiotherapy plus ipilimumab. Sequenced material: peripheral blood, taken from a patient treated with radiotherapy plus ipilimumab. The V gene is TRBV7-2, the J gene TRBJ1-6; D may be TRBD1 (5 bases). Here the CDR3 reads CASSAQGSYNSPLHF. In nucleotides, the CDR3 is TGTGCCAGCAGCGCCCAGGGATCCTATAATTCACCCCTCCACTTT.